The sequence of this T cell receptor beta chain was determined in a study of T cell changes during pregnancy in multiple sclerosis (dated 2019 in TCRdb). About the full investigation: Changes in the T cell repertoire over the course of pregnancy were examined in this study in women with multiple sclerosis.

This clone was seen only once. It lacks a known antigen. No base quality information exists; no much larger clone differs at one position. Libraries came from the immunoSEQ multiplex PCR assay. TCRdb obtained this table from immuneACCESS and retained in-frame rearrangements with V and J assigned. These tables miss some clones; where compared with another copy, unresolved V genes account for less than half of the shortfall, and the remainder is unexplained. In this sample the table shows tens of thousands of clones, about 91% of which occur a single time. Jointly, the top ten make up around 0.85% of the sample. The CDR3 contains 14 residues, cysteine and phenylalanine counted. The retained sequence is limited to the CDR3, 42 bases, with the frame set at the first base. CDR1 and CDR2 are read off the germline V gene as MNHEY and SVGAGI. Here V drops 7 bases and J drops 4 bases, and the junction holds 5 bases not matched to any gene.

This chain is built from TRBV6-5 and TRBJ1-1; 11 bases in the middle match TRBD1. This receptor was obtained from a female donor with multiple sclerosis, enrolled in a pregnancy study. Material: peripheral blood, obtained before pregnancy. The nucleotide sequence reads TGTGCCAGCACTGGACAGGGGGCGATCACTGAAGCTTTCTTT. It translates to CASTGQGAITEAFF.